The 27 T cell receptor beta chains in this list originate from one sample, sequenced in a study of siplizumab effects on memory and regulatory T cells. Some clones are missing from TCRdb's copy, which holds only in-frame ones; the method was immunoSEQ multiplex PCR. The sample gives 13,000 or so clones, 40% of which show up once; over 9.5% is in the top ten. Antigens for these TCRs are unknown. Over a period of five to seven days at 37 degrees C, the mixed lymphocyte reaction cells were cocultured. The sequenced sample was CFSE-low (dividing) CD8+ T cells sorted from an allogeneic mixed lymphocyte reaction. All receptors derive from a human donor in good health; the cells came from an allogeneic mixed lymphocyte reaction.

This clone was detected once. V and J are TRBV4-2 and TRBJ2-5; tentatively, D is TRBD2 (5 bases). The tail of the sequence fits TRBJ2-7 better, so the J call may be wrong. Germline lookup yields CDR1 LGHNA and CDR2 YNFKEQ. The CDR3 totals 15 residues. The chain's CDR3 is CASSQVVGESYEQYF. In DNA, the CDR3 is TGTGCCAGCAGCCAAGTCGTGGGAGAGTCCTACGAGCAGTACTTC.

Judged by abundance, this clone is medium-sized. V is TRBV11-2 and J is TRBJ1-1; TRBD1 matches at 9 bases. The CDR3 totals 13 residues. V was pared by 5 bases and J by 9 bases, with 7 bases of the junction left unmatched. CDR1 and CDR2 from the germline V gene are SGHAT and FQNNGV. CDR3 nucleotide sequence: TGTGCCAGCAGCCGAGGGACAGGGAATCAAGCTTTCTTT. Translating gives CASSRGTGNQAFF.

The DNA of the CDR3 is TGCGCCAGCAGCCATTCCTCGAACGGGGAGCTGTTTTTT. Residues: CASSHSSNGELFF. The chain employs TRBV4-3 and TRBJ2-2; D not resolved. Germline V gives CDR1 LGHNA, CDR2 YSLEER. V was shortened by 3 bases and J by 7 bases, with 9 bases between the two germline ends. The CDR3 extends over 13 amino acids.

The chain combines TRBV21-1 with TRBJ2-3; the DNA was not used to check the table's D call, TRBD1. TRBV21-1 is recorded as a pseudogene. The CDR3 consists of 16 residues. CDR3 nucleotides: TGTGCCAGCAGCAAAGTGTGGCAGGCTAGCACAGATACGCAGTATTTT. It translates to CASSKVWQASTDTQYF.

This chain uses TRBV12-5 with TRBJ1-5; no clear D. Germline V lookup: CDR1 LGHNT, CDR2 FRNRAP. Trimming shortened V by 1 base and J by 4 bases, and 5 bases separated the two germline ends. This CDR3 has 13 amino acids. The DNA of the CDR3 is TGTGCTAGTGGTTTGGGCCAGAATCAGCCCCAGCATTTT. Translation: CASGLGQNQPQHF.

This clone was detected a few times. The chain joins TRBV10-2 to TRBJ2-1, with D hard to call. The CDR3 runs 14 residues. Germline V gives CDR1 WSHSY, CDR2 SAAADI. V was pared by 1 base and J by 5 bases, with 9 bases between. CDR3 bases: TGCGCCAGCAGTGAGTTGGGCCTGAACAATGAGCAGTTCTTC. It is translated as CASSELGLNNEQFF.

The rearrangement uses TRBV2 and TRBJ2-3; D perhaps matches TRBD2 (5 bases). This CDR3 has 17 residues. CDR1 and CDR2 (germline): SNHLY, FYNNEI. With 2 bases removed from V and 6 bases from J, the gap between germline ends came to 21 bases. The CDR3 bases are TGTGCCAGCAGTGAAATTTTGAAGCGGAGTGGTTCCGATACGCAGTATTTT. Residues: CASSEILKRSGSDTQYF.

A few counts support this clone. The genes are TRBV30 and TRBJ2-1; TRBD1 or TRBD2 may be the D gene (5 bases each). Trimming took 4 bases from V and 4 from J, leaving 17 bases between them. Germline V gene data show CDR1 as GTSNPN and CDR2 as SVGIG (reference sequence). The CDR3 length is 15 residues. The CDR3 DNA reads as TGTGCCTGGATTAATACCGGGACCCCTTACAATGAGCAGTTCTTC. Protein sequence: CAWINTGTPYNEQFF.

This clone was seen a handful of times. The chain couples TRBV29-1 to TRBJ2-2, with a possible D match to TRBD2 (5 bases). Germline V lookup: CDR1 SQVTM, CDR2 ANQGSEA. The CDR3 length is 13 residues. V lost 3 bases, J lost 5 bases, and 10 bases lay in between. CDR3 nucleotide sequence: TGCAGCGTTGATTTCCGGGATACCGGGGAGCTGTTTTTT. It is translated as CSVDFRDTGELFF.

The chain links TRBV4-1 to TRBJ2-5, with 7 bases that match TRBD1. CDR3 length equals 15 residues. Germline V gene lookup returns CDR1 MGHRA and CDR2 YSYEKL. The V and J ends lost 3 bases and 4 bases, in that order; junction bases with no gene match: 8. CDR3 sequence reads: CASSQQVGTAETQYF. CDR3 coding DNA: TGCGCCAGCAGCCAGCAGGTAGGGACAGCAGAGACCCAGTACTTC.

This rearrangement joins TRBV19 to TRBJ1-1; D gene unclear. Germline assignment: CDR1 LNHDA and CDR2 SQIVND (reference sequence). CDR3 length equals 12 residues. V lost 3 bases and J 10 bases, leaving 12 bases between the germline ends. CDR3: CASSIWGDAAFF. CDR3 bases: TGTGCCAGTAGTATTTGGGGAGATGCAGCTTTCTTT.

In DNA, the CDR3 is TGTGCCAGCAGTTTAAGGACTAGCGGGACCGAGCAGTTCTTC. Translating gives CASSLRTSGTEQFF. The genes are TRBV27 and TRBJ2-1; 12 positions match TRBD2. Germline V CDR1 and CDR2: MNHEY, SMNVEV (reference sequence). Trimming took 2 bases from V and 10 from J; bases not matched to a gene: 3. There are 14 residues in the CDR3.

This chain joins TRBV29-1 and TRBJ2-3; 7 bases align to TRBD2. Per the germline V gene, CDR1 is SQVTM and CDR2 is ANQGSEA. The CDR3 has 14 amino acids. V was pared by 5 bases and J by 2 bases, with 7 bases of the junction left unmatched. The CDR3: CSVSGLDITDTQYF. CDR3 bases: TGCAGCGTTTCCGGACTAGATATCACAGATACGCAGTATTTT.

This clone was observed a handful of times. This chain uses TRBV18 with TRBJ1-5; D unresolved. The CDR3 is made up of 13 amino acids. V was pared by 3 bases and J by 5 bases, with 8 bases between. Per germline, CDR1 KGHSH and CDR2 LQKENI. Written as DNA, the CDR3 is TGTGCCAGCTCACCTTCAGCGGATCAGCCCCAGCATTTT. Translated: CASSPSADQPQHF.

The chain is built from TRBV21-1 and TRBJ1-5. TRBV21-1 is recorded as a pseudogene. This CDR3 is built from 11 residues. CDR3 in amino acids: CARLCEQPQHF. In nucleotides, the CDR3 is TGTGCCAGATTATGTGAGCAGCCCCAGCATTTT.

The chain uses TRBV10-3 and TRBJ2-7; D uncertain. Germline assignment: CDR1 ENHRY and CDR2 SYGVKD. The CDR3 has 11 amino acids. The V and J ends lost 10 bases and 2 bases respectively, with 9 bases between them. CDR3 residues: CASKAAYEQYF. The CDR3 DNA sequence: TGTGCCAGTAAGGCGGCCTACGAGCAGTACTTC.

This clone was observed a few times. CDR3 loop: CASSVGQGYQETQYF. The CDR3 nucleotides read TGTGCCAGCAGCGTAGGACAGGGGTACCAAGAGACCCAGTACTTC. The chain is built from TRBV9 and TRBJ2-5; 8 bases match TRBD1. V lost 0 bases, J lost 0 bases, and 1 base stayed unmatched. The CDR3 has 15 residues. Looked up from germline, CDR1 is SGDLS and CDR2 is YYNGEE.

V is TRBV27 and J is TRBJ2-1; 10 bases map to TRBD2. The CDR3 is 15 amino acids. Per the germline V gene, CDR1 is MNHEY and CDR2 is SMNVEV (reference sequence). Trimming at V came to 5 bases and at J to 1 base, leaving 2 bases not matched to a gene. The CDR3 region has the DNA TGTGCCAGCAGTCTGGGACTAGCGTCCTACAATGAGCAGTTCTTC. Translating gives CASSLGLASYNEQFF.

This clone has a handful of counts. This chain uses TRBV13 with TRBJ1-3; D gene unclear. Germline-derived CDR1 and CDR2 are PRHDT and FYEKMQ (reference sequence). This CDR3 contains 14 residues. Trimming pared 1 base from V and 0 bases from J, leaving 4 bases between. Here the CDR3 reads CASSLEGSGNTIYF. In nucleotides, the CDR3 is TGTGCCAGCAGCTTAGAAGGCTCTGGAAACACCATATATTTT.

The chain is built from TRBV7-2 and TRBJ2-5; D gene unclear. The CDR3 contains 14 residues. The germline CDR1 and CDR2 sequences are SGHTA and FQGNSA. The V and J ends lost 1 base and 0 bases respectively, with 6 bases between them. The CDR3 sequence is CASSLVQYQETQYF. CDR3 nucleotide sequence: TGTGCCAGCAGCTTAGTCCAGTACCAAGAGACCCAGTACTTC.

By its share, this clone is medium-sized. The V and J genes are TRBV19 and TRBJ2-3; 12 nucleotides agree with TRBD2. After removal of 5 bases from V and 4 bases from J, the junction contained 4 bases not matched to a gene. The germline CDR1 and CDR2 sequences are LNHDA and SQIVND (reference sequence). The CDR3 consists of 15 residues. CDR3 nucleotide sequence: TGTGCCAGTAGTGTGACTAGCGGGAGAGCAGATACGCAGTATTTT. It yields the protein CASSVTSGRADTQYF.

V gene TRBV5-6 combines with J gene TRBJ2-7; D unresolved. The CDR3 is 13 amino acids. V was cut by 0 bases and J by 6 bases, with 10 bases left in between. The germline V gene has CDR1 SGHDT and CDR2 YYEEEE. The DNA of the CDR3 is TGTGCCAGCAGCTTGGCGGCTGAAAGCGAGCAGTACTTC. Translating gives CASSLAAESEQYF.

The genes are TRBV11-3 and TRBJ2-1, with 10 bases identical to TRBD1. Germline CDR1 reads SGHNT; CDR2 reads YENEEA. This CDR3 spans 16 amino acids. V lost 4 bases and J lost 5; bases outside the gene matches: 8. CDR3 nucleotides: TGTGCCAGCAGCTCCGACAGGGGGCTTTTACACAATGAGCAGTTCTTC. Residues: CASSSDRGLLHNEQFF.

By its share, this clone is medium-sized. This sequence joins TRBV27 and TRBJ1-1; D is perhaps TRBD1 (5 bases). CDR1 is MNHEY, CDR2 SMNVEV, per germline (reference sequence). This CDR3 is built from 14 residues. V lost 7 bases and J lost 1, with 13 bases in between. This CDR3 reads CASTNRDGNTEAFF. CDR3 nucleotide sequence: TGTGCCAGCACCAATAGGGACGGGAACACTGAAGCTTTCTTT.

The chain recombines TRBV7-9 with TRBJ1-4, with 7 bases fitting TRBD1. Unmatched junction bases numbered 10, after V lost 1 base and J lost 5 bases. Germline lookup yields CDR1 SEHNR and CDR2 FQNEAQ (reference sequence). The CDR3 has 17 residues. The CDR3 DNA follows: TGTGCCAGCAGCTTAGGTAGCGCGGGACAGATGAATGAAAAACTGTTTTTT. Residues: CASSLGSAGQMNEKLFF.

CDR3 residues: CASSPDSSGPYGYTF. The CDR3, as DNA: TGTGCCAGCAGCCCGGACAGCTCGGGACCTTATGGCTACACCTTC. This chain connects TRBV27 to TRBJ1-2; D is perhaps TRBD1 (6 bases). The CDR3 is 15 amino acids. With 6 bases removed from V and 5 bases from J, the gap between germline ends came to 19 bases. In germline, CDR1 is MNHEY, CDR2 SMNVEV (reference sequence).

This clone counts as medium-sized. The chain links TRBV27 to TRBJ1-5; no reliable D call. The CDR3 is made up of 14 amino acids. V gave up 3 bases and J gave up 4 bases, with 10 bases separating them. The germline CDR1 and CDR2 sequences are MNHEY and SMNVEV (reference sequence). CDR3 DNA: TGTGCCAGCAGTTTTCTGGGGTCTAATCAGCCCCAGCATTTT. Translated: CASSFLGSNQPQHF.